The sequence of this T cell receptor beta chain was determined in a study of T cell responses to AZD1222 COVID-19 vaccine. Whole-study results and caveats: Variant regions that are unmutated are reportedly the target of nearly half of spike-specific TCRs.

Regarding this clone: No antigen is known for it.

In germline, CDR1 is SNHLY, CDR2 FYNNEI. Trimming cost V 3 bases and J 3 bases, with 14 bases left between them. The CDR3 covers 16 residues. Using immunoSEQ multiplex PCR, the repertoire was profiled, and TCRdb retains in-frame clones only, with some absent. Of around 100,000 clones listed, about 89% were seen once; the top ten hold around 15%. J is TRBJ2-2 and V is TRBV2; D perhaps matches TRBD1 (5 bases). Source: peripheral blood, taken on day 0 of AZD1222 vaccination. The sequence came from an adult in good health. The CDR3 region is CASSEFEGRDTGELFF. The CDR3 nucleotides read TGTGCCAGCAGTGAGTTCGAAGGCAGGGACACCGGGGAGCTGTTTTTT.